What follows are 18 T cell receptor beta chains derived from one specimen sequenced in a study of T-cell reconstitution after alpha-beta-depleted transplantation in children. Unique molecular identifiers were incorporated when the TCRbeta library was constructed. TCRdb used MiXCR to reprocess the PCR reads, holding one entry per CDR3 protein. Among some 300,000 distinct CDR3 sequences listed, around a tenth were seen once. The specimen was PBMCs from the stem cell graft donor, collected from the stem cell graft. The receptors shown here come from a human donor who donated a stem cell graft to a child with acute lymphoblastic leukemia.

V usage is TRBV12-3 or TRBV12-4 and J usage is TRBJ2-5; D call uncertain. Trimming shortened V by 1 base and J by 5 bases, and 8 bases separated the two germline ends. This CDR3 contains 13 residues. CDR3: CASSLGPAETQYF. The CDR3 coding sequence is TGTGCCAGCAGTTTAGGGCCGGCGGAGACCCAGTACTTC.

The V call is TRBV30, the J call TRBJ2-3; D is perhaps TRBD2 (6 bases). V lost 1 base, J lost 4 bases, and 9 bases lay in between. The germline V gene has CDR1 GTSNPN and CDR2 SVGIG (reference sequence). This CDR3 is built from 13 residues. Written as DNA, the CDR3 is TGTGCCTGGAGTGCGGACTACTCAGATACGCAGTATTTT. It encodes CAWSADYSDTQYF.

The chain is built from TRBV24-1 and TRBJ2-3; 9 positions match TRBD2. Trimming cost V 4 bases and J 5 bases; bases outside gene matches: 6. CDR3 length: 15 residues. Germline V gene lookup returns CDR1 KGHDR and CDR2 SFDVKD. The CDR3 loop reads CATSEREGRRDTQYF. CDR3 DNA: TGTGCCACCAGTGAGCGGGAGGGCCGGAGAGATACGCAGTATTTT.

This clonotype was detected only a few times. DNA for the CDR3: TGTGCCAGCAGCGAAACCCCCCGGGACAGGGTATACGAGCAGTACTTC. It codes for CASSETPRDRVYEQYF. The chain recombines TRBV21-1 with TRBJ2-7; the table's D call, TRBD1, was not checked against the DNA. TRBV21-1 is classified as a pseudogene. The CDR3 has 16 residues.

This rearrangement joins TRBV7-9 to TRBJ1-1, with D perhaps TRBD1 (5 bases). CDR3 length: 15 amino acids. The V and J ends lost 5 bases and 2 bases respectively, with 15 bases between them. Germline-derived CDR1 and CDR2 are SEHNR and FQNEAQ (reference sequence). This CDR3 is CASSGRQTFNTEAFF. For the CDR3, the DNA is TGTGCCAGCAGCGGACGACAGACATTTAACACTGAAGCTTTCTTT.

This clonotype was observed many times. The rearrangement uses TRBV5-1 and TRBJ2-7, with D possibly matching TRBD1 (6 bases). The CDR3 has 13 amino acids. Germline V gives CDR1 SGHRS, CDR2 YFSETQ. V dropped 1 base and J dropped 1 base, with 6 bases sitting between them. The CDR3 region has the DNA TGCGCCAGCAGCTTGACAGGGTCCTACGAGCAGTACTTC. Translation gives CASSLTGSYEQYF.

This clonotype was picked up a small number of times. The chain recombines TRBV15 with TRBJ1-5; D gene ambiguous. The CDR3 is made up of 16 amino acids. V was trimmed by 1 base and J by 3 bases, leaving 13 bases between them. The germline CDR1 and CDR2 sequences are LNHNV and YYDKDF (reference sequence). CDR3 loop: CATSRVGVSNNQPQHF. The CDR3 nucleotides read TGTGCCACCAGCAGAGTTGGAGTAAGCAACAATCAGCCCCAGCATTTT.

On this clonotype: This clone may be a read error of a much larger clone one base away. This chain connects TRBV9 to TRBJ2-3; the match to TRBD2 covers 10 bases. The CDR3 consists of 15 residues. Germline-derived CDR1 and CDR2 are SGDLS and YYNGEE. The CDR3 here is CASSASGRAEDTRYF. In DNA form, the CDR3 reads TGTGCCAGCAGCGCAAGCGGGAGGGCCGAAGATACGCGGTATTTT.

This clonotype was counted a few times. The genes are TRBV10-3 and TRBJ2-3; 14 positions match TRBD2. Germline CDR1 is ENHRY and CDR2 is SYGVKD. V was clipped by 3 bases and J by 2 bases; unmatched bases: 4. The CDR3 loop spans 17 amino acids. The DNA of the CDR3 is TGTGCCATCAGTGACCGGACTAGCGGGAGGAACACAGATACGCAGTATTTT. Protein sequence: CAISDRTSGRNTDTQYF.

The CDR3 reads CSAPGTGANNEQFF. The CDR3 DNA sequence: TGCAGTGCTCCCGGGACAGGGGCGAACAATGAGCAGTTCTTC. V gene TRBV20-1 combines with J gene TRBJ2-1, with 10 bases identical to TRBD1. V lost 5 bases and J lost 5; bases outside the gene matches: 6. The CDR3 totals 14 residues. Germline CDR1 is DFQATT and CDR2 is SNEGSKA (reference sequence).

This clonotype has more than one count but fewer than ten. The chain is built from TRBV2 and TRBJ2-7, with 8 bases identical to TRBD2. The ends lost 11 bases at V and 6 bases at J; junction bases unmatched: 15. This CDR3 contains 14 residues. Germline V gene sequence: CDR1 SNHLY, CDR2 FYNNEI. In DNA, the CDR3 is TGTGCCGTCCCAGCCCCGGGACTAGGGGGCGAGCAGTACTTC. Protein sequence: CAVPAPGLGGEQYF.

Many counts were recorded for this clonotype. The V gene is TRBV14, the J gene TRBJ1-1; D remains unclear. The V end lost 5 bases, the J end lost 1 base, and 8 bases lay between the germline ends. The CDR3 loop spans 13 amino acids. Germline V lookup: CDR1 SGHDN, CDR2 FVKESK. The CDR3 region has the DNA TGTGCCAGCAGCTTCACAGAGAACACTGAAGCTTTCTTT. It is translated as CASSFTENTEAFF. The full variable domain, its missing parts supplied by reference TRBV14 and TRBJ1-1, is EAGVTQFPSHSVIEKGQTVTLRCDPISGHDNLYWYRRVMGKEIKFLLHFVKESKQDESGMPNNRFLAERTGGTYSTLKVQPAELEDSGVYFCASSFTENTEAFFGQGTRLTVV.

V gene TRBV6-2 or TRBV6-3 combines with J gene TRBJ1-5; 8 bases are a match to TRBD1. Germline CDR1 reads MNHEY; CDR2 reads SVGEGT. CDR3 length: 16 residues. With 5 bases clipped from V and 1 base from J, the junction kept 7 bases outside the gene matches. The CDR3 reads CASSHRGTLSNQPQHF. The CDR3 coding sequence is TGTGCCAGCAGTCACAGGGGGACACTAAGCAATCAGCCCCAGCATTTT.

This clonotype was detected only a few times. The chain is built from TRBV4-2 and TRBJ2-4; D gene unclear. V was cut by 1 base and J by 0 bases, with 4 bases left in between. The CDR3 spans 14 residues. The germline CDR1 and CDR2 sequences are LGHNA and YNFKEQ. CDR3 DNA sequence: TGTGCCAGCAGCCAAGCTGTAGCCAAAAACATTCAGTACTTC. This encodes CASSQAVAKNIQYF.

For the CDR3, the DNA is TGTGCCAGCAGCTTAGCCCCCCCCTGGGGGCGGATAATAGACAATGAGCAGTTCTTC. It translates to CASSLAPPWGRIIDNEQFF. The chain couples TRBV7-6 to TRBJ2-1, with D tentatively TRBD1 (6 bases). Germline CDR1 reads SGHVS; CDR2 reads FNYEAQ. CDR3 size: 19 residues. The V end lost 0 bases, the J end lost 5 bases, and 23 bases lay between the germline ends. Filled out from reference TRBV7-6 and TRBJ2-1, the complete variable domain reads GAGVSQSPRYKVTKRGQDVALRCDPISGHVSLYWYRQALGQGPEFLTYFNYEAQQDKSGLPNDRFSAERPEGSISTLTIQRTEQRDSAMYRCASSLAPPWGRIIDNEQFFGPGTRLTVL.

The rearrangement uses TRBV21-1 and TRBJ2-4; the table gives TRBD1 as D, unverified against the DNA. TRBV21-1 is a recognized pseudogene. CDR3 length equals 16 residues. CDR3 in amino acids: CASSKRGPLAKNIQYF. Written as DNA, the CDR3 is TGTGCCAGCAGCAAAAGGGGTCCCTTAGCCAAAAACATTCAGTACTTC.

This clonotype turned up a few times. The chain is built from TRBV7-9 and TRBJ2-7; unclear D gene. The CDR3 has 14 residues. The germline V gene encodes CDR1 SEHNR and CDR2 FQNEAQ (reference sequence). Between the trimmed V and J ends, which lost 7 bases and 1 base, there was a span of 14 bases. CDR3 DNA: TGTGCCAGCATCCCATACGGCGTATCCTACGAGCAGTACTTC. This encodes CASIPYGVSYEQYF.

This sequence joins TRBV12-3 or TRBV12-4 and TRBJ2-2, with 10 positions matching TRBD2. The CDR3 covers 15 residues. The junction had 8 bases not matched to a gene; V was cut back by 7 bases and J by 6 bases. The CDR3 DNA is TGTGCCAGCACCCTTTTAACTAGCGGGGCCGGGGAGCTGTTTTTT. It yields the protein CASTLLTSGAGELFF.